The rows below give T cell receptor beta chains drawn from one sample of a study of blood T cells in healthy people across ages. TCRdb passed the 5' RACE reads through MiXCR, listing each CDR3 protein once. The sample shows 1.5 million to 2 million distinct CDR3 sequences, about 50% of them seen only once. What was sequenced was blood. These receptors were taken from a woman aged 40-49 years in good health. The CDR3 runs from the conserved cysteine through the conserved F or W. Fields, in order: D gene, clone size, J gene, V gene, CDR3 protein, CDR3 DNA. A D gene is named only where the DNA matches it firmly. Clone size is shown for a subset of rows, as once, few, many or a class of expanded clone.

TRBD1,few,TRBJ1-5,TRBV10-3,CAISVGTGGGQPQHF,TGTGCCATCAGTGTGGGGACAGGGGGAGGTCAGCCCCAGCATTTT
-,-,TRBJ1-4,TRBV2,CASTGRPNEKLFF,TGTGCCAGCACGGGACGGCCTAATGAAAAACTGTTTTTT
TRBD2,-,TRBJ2-7,TRBV10-2,CASTGTSGGSYSSYEQYF,TGCGCCAGCACTGGGACTAGCGGGGGGTCCTACTCTTCCTACGAGCAGTACTTC
-,-,TRBJ2-3,TRBV12-5,CASGLGQGREGDTQYF,TGTGCTAGTGGTTTGGGACAGGGCCGGGAGGGAGATACGCAGTATTTT
-,-,TRBJ2-7,TRBV12-5,CASGLSGNEQYF,TGTGCTAGTGGTTTGAGTGGCAACGAGCAGTACTTC
TRBD2,-,TRBJ2-1,TRBV7-2,CASSLRTSGGACEQFF,TGTGCCAGCAGCTTAAGGACTAGCGGGGGGGCGTGTGAGCAGTTCTTC
-,-,TRBJ2-4,TRBV11-2,CASSGWDGENIQYF,TGTGCCAGCAGCGGATGGGACGGAGAAAACATTCAGTACTTC
-,-,TRBJ2-5,TRBV7-9,CASSLGQGIAVPETQYF,TGTGCCAGCAGCTTAGGTCAGGGGATCGCAGTCCCAGAGACCCAGTACTTC
-,-,TRBJ1-4,TRBV28,CASSSPRTGRNEKLFF,TGTGCCAGCAGTTCTCCCCGGACTGGGCGGAATGAAAAACTGTTTTTT
TRBD2,-,TRBJ2-3,TRBV27,CASSLGLAGAPYTQYF,TGTGCCAGCAGTCTCGGACTAGCGGGGGCTCCGTACACGCAGTATTTT
TRBD1,-,TRBJ1-2,TRBV28,CASSSPHGGQFYGYTF,TGTGCCAGCAGTTCCCCACATGGGGGACAGTTCTATGGCTACACCTTC
-,-,TRBJ1-5,TRBV29-1,CSAGVGQPQHF,TGCAGCGCAGGGGTGGGGCAGCCCCAGCATTTT
-,-,TRBJ2-3,TRBV12-3/TRBV12-4,CASSLLGRGTDTQYF,TGTGCCAGCAGTTTGCTAGGTCGGGGCACAGATACGCAGTATTTT
TRBD2,-,TRBJ2-1,TRBV20-1,CSAREGRGGIYNEQFF,TGCAGTGCTAGAGAAGGTCGCGGGGGGATCTACAATGAGCAGTTCTTC
-,-,TRBJ1-2,TRBV9,CASSRGARDYGYTF,TGTGCCAGCAGCCGTGGGGCCCGAGACTATGGCTACACCTTC
TRBD2,few,TRBJ2-1,TRBV29-1,CSIPGVAGGEQFF,TGCAGTATTCCGGGGGTAGCGGGGGGTGAGCAGTTCTTC
-,-,TRBJ1-4,TRBV7-2,CVSSLAGTNEKLFF,TGTGTCAGCAGCCTCGCAGGGACTAATGAAAAACTGTTTTTT
-,few,TRBJ2-5,TRBV7-9,CASSHRLQETQYF,TGTGCCAGCAGCCACAGATTACAAGAGACCCAGTACTTC
-,-,TRBJ2-5,TRBV11-2,CASSPDWNSQETQYF,TGTGCCAGCAGCCCGGACTGGAACTCACAAGAGACCCAGTACTTC
-,-,TRBJ2-5,TRBV28,CASSLQLDTQYF,TGTGCCAGCAGTTTACAGTTGGATACCCAGTACTTC
TRBD2,-,TRBJ2-5,TRBV13,CASSLGASGGYQETQYF,TGTGCCAGCAGCTTAGGAGCTAGCGGGGGGTATCAAGAGACCCAGTACTTC
TRBD1,-,TRBJ2-5,TRBV6-5,CASSLTRGQGFNAQYF,TGTGCCAGCAGTCTTACGAGGGGACAGGGTTTTAACGCCCAGTACTTC
TRBD1,few,TRBJ1-2,TRBV12-3/TRBV12-4,CASSFSRGFNYGYTF,TGTGCCAGCAGTTTTTCCAGGGGGTTCAACTATGGCTACACCTTC
-,-,TRBJ2-1,TRBV6-5,CASSYGQGYNEQFF,TGTGCCAGCAGTTACGGGCAGGGCTACAATGAGCAGTTCTTC
-,-,TRBJ2-1,TRBV2,CASSEAGPNEQFF,TGTGCCAGCAGTGAAGCTGGGCCCAATGAGCAGTTCTTC
-,-,TRBJ2-2,TRBV4-3,CASSQGPTIRNTGELFF,TGCGCCAGCAGCCAAGGGCCGACAATAAGGAACACCGGGGAGCTGTTTTTT
-,-,TRBJ2-7,TRBV27,CASSLSGKVYEQYF,TGTGCCAGCAGTTTATCAGGGAAGGTCTACGAGCAGTACTTC
-,few,TRBJ1-2,TRBV12-3/TRBV12-4,CASSRAGAFQGPYGYTF,TGTGCCAGCAGCCGGGCAGGGGCATTCCAGGGCCCCTATGGCTACACCTTC
TRBD2,many,TRBJ2-7,TRBV7-2,CASSPGLAASYEQYF,TGTGCCAGCAGCCCAGGGCTAGCGGCCTCCTACGAGCAGTACTTC
TRBD1,-,TRBJ2-6,TRBV4-2,CASSQGSALTGYSGANVLTF,TGTGCCAGCAGCCAAGGGTCTGCCCTGACAGGGTACTCTGGGGCCAACGTCCTGACTTTC
-,-,TRBJ2-5,TRBV29-1,CSVVMALGETQYF,TGCAGCGTTGTGATGGCTTTAGGGGAGACCCAGTACTTC
-,-,TRBJ2-5,TRBV6-2/TRBV6-3,CASSSMGGLETQYF,TGTGCCAGCAGTTCAATGGGGGGACTGGAGACCCAGTACTTC
TRBD1,few,TRBJ2-1,TRBV5-1,CASSLVSGGEDEQFF,TGCGCCAGCAGCTTGGTATCAGGGGGCGAGGATGAGCAGTTCTTC
-,-,TRBJ1-2,TRBV10-3,CAITGSYGYTF,TGTGCCATAACGGGCAGCTATGGCTACACCTTC
TRBD2,once,TRBJ2-7,TRBV27,CASSSMWTSGVTYEQYF,TGTGCCAGCAGTTCCATGTGGACTAGCGGAGTAACCTACGAGCAGTACTTC
TRBD1,-,TRBJ2-7,TRBV24-1,CATSDRGQGAGNEQYF,TGTGCCACCAGTGATAGAGGACAGGGGGCGGGAAATGAGCAGTACTTC
TRBD1,-,TRBJ1-1,TRBV28,CASSTPDRETNTEAFF,TGTGCCAGCAGTACCCCGGACAGGGAGACGAACACTGAAGCTTTCTTT
-,-,TRBJ2-7,TRBV6-2/TRBV6-3,CASSDLRQVEQYF,TGTGCCAGCAGTGACCTCCGTCAGGTCGAGCAGTACTTC
-,-,TRBJ1-2,TRBV13,CASSLDGSGALDGYTF,TGTGCCAGCAGCTTAGACGGTTCGGGGGCGCTGGATGGCTACACCTTC
-,-,TRBJ1-5,TRBV2,CASSPPKRADQPQHF,TGTGCCAGCAGTCCCCCCAAACGGGCGGATCAGCCCCAGCATTTT
-,-,TRBJ2-5,TRBV6-5,CASSYSIRGSLRNRETQYF,TGTGCCAGCAGTTACTCGATAAGGGGGTCATTGCGCAACCGAGAGACCCAGTACTTC
TRBD1,few,TRBJ2-7,TRBV11-2,CASSSYRGRLGYEQYF,TGTGCCAGCAGCTCCTACAGGGGGCGCTTGGGATACGAGCAGTACTTC
-,few,TRBJ2-7,TRBV4-1,CASSKQGNTYF,TGCGCCAGCAGCAAACAGGGTAACACGTACTTC
-,-,TRBJ2-3,TRBV5-1,CASAAQGVGTDTQYF,TGCGCCAGCGCGGCGCAGGGCGTGGGCACAGATACGCAGTATTTT
-,few,TRBJ1-2,TRBV4-1,CASSQGGYSGYTF,TGCGCCAGCAGCCAAGGAGGTTACAGTGGCTACACCTTC
-,few,TRBJ2-7,TRBV20-1,CSARQTSSYEQYF,TGCAGTGCTAGGCAAACTAGCTCCTACGAGCAGTACTTC
TRBD1,once,TRBJ2-7,TRBV7-8,CASSFSPGQGGKFPYEQYF,TGTGCCAGCAGCTTTTCCCCGGGACAGGGAGGGAAATTCCCTTACGAGCAGTACTTC
TRBD2,-,TRBJ2-1,TRBV15,CATSRRTSYEQFF,TGTGCCACCAGCAGAAGGACTAGCTATGAGCAGTTCTTC
TRBD2,few,TRBJ2-7,TRBV2,CASSEGTSGALEQYF,TGTGCCAGCAGTGAAGGGACTAGCGGGGCCCTCGAGCAGTACTTC
-,once,TRBJ1-6,TRBV5-1,CASRLDRPNSPLHF,TGCGCCAGCAGACTGGACAGACCAAATTCACCCCTCCACTTT
-,-,TRBJ1-2,TRBV27,CASSRRLNRDPINYGYTF,TGTGCCAGCAGTCGGAGACTGAACAGGGATCCTATCAACTATGGCTACACCTTC
TRBD2,many,TRBJ2-7,TRBV5-1,CASSLAGATYEQYF,TGTGCCAGCAGTTTAGCGGGGGCCACCTACGAGCAGTACTTC
TRBD2,-,TRBJ2-1,TRBV12-3/TRBV12-4,CASSFGGGPGEQFF,TGTGCCAGCAGTTTCGGGGGGGGGCCTGGTGAGCAGTTCTTC